A selection of T cell receptor beta chains follows, all from one sample in a study of CD8+ T cells in alopecia areata. Assay: immunoSEQ multiplex PCR; the TCRdb copy retains only in-frame clones and omits some. The table shows 170,000 or so clones, with roughly 60% occurring only once. Specimen: CD4+ T cells sorted from blood, collected at week 0. Receptors originate from a human donor with alopecia areata. CDR3s leave out the opening cysteine and the closing phenylalanine or tryptophan. The order of the fields is V gene, CDR3 protein.

TRBV30 | AGGVGADTQY
TRBV19 | ASSRDDRGFHEQY
TRBV5-1 | ASSLSGTDQPQH
TRBV5-1 | ASSLGETNYGYT
TRBV7-6 | ASSPPWTGPSLQETQY
TRBV23-1 | ASSSTEGRNEKLF
TRBV2 | ASSEGARGYGYT
TRBV5-1 | ASSVAKNTGELF
TRBV5-1 | ASKDGGPTLKNIQY
TRBV27 | ASSIGRDTEAF
TRBV12-5 | ASGLPRGTESYNEQF
TRBV29-1 | SVPDRVNEQF
TRBV30 | AWTTPGGTYGYT
TRBV29-1 | SVDQKGTQY